One and the same sample provided the 17 T cell receptor beta chains below, sequenced in a study of cytomegalovirus exposure and HLA in healthy donors. Use of 60 Vbeta and 13 Jbeta primers characterized the PCR. Produced via immunoSEQ multiplex PCR; TCRdb's table is partial and in-frame only. The sample has about 160,000 clones; about 64% are singletons. Input material: PBMCs. All receptors come from a woman aged 55-70 years in good health and CMV-seropositive.

The V and J genes are TRBV4-3 and TRBJ2-1, with D perhaps TRBD1 (5 bases). The V gene's germline CDR1 is LGHNA and CDR2 YSLEER. The CDR3 runs 15 residues. The V end was cut by 0 bases, the J end by 4 bases, with 10 bases between. The CDR3 DNA is TGCGCCAGCAGCCAAGAAGGGGCTTTTTACAATGAGCAGTTCTTC. Its protein is CASSQEGAFYNEQFF.

This chain joins TRBV27 and TRBJ2-3; 8 bases map to TRBD2. V lost 5 bases to trimming and J lost 6 bases; unmatched junction nucleotides: 13. Germline lookup yields CDR1 MNHEY and CDR2 SMNVEV (reference sequence). This CDR3 region has 16 residues. In nucleotides, the CDR3 is TGTGCCAGCAGTAGTGGGGTAGCGGGACCCCCCGATACGCAGTATTTT. Amino acid sequence: CASSSGVAGPPDTQYF.

The V and J genes are TRBV5-1 and TRBJ2-2; no definite D call. Germline V gene sequence: CDR1 SGHRS, CDR2 YFSETQ. The germline V and J ends were trimmed by 1 base and 1 base, with 5 bases remaining between them. The CDR3 is 14 residues long. Here the CDR3 reads CASSLTVNTGELFF. Here the CDR3 DNA reads TGCGCCAGCAGCTTGACAGTGAACACCGGGGAGCTGTTTTTT.

The chain employs TRBV6-5 and TRBJ2-1; 9 nucleotides match TRBD2. Trimming took 7 bases from V and 6 from J; bases not matched to a gene: 7. The CDR3 sequence is 14 residues long. The V gene's germline CDR1 is MNHEY and CDR2 SVGAGI. CDR3 amino acids: CASTAGGRINEQFF. CDR3 bases: TGTGCCAGCACCGCGGGAGGGAGAATCAATGAGCAGTTCTTC.

This clone was picked up one time. The chain couples TRBV5-1 to TRBJ2-4, with 7 bases identical to TRBD1. Trimming cost V 5 bases and J 2 bases; bases outside gene matches: 4. This CDR3 has 14 residues. Germline V gene data show CDR1 as SGHRS and CDR2 as YFSETQ. The CDR3 nucleotides are TGCGCCAGCAGGCAGGGACAGTCCAAAAACATTCAGTACTTC. It yields the protein CASRQGQSKNIQYF.

The chain is built from TRBV28 and TRBJ1-5, with 7 positions matching TRBD1. The CDR3 is made up of 17 amino acids. V shed 4 bases and J 2 bases; nucleotides not matched to a gene: 11. Germline V lookup: CDR1 MDHEN, CDR2 SYDVKM. CDR3 protein: CASSSPKTGFGNQPQHF. CDR3 coding DNA: TGTGCCAGCAGTTCCCCAAAGACAGGGTTCGGCAATCAGCCCCAGCATTTT.

The CDR3 sequence is CASSLSIQAGQPQHF. CDR3 sequence (DNA): TGTGCCAGCAGTTTATCGATACAAGCAGGGCAGCCCCAGCATTTT. V is TRBV27 and J is TRBJ1-5; TRBD1 might be the D (5 bases). CDR3 length: 15 amino acids. With 0 bases removed from V and 7 bases from J, the gap between germline ends came to 13 bases. CDR1 MNHEY and CDR2 SMNVEV come from the germline V gene (reference sequence).

This clone was seen a few times. This sequence joins TRBV7-2 and TRBJ2-1; D might be TRBD2 (6 bases). The V end lost 4 bases, the J end lost 4 bases, and 17 bases lay between the germline ends. CDR1 SGHTA and CDR2 FQGNSA come from the germline V gene. The CDR3 is 16 amino acids. In DNA form, the CDR3 reads TGTGCCAGCAGCTCGCAAGGCCGGGAGTCGTACAATGAGCAGTTCTTC. Encoded protein: CASSSQGRESYNEQFF. Filled out from reference TRBV7-2 and TRBJ2-1, the complete variable domain reads GAGVSQSPSNKVTEKGKDVELRCDPISGHTALYWYRQSLGQGLEFLIYFQGNSAPDKSGLPSDRFSAERTGGSVSTLTIQRTQQEDSAVYLCASSSQGRESYNEQFFGPGTRLTVL.

This chain links TRBV5-8 with TRBJ2-7, with TRBD2 identical over 11 bases. CDR3 length equals 15 residues. In germline, CDR1 is SGHTS, CDR2 YDEGEE. V dropped 3 bases and J dropped 3; count of bases not matched to a gene: 5. CDR3 sequence: CASSYRLAGLYEQYF. Here the CDR3 DNA reads TGTGCCAGCAGCTATAGACTAGCGGGACTCTACGAGCAGTACTTC.

The chain carries TRBV7-2 and TRBJ2-1; 7 bases are a match to TRBD1. The CDR3 contains 15 residues. V lost 1 base, J lost 2 bases, and 2 bases stayed unmatched. The germline CDR1 and CDR2 sequences are SGHTA and FQGNSA. CDR3 protein: CASSLGQGAYNEQFF. DNA of the CDR3: TGTGCCAGCAGCTTAGGGCAGGGGGCCTACAATGAGCAGTTCTTC.

This clone was counted between two and nine times. Other DNA sequences in this sample translate to the same CDR3. The rearrangement joins TRBV19 to TRBJ2-7, with 12 positions matching TRBD2. The CDR3 is 13 amino acids. The V gene end was trimmed by 9 bases and the J gene end by 7 bases; junction bases not matched to a gene: 7. Germline V gives CDR1 LNHDA, CDR2 SQIVND (reference sequence). CDR3 nucleotide sequence: TGTGCCAGCAGACTAGCGGGAGCTGGGGAGCAGTACTTC. It translates to CASRLAGAGEQYF.

V and J are TRBV18 and TRBJ2-1; a weak D match, TRBD1 (6 bases). The CDR3 consists of 13 residues. CDR1 and CDR2 (germline): KGHSH, LQKENI. V gave up 1 base and J gave up 7 bases, with 8 bases separating them. This CDR3 is CASSPLQGNEQFF. The CDR3 DNA reads as TGTGCCAGCTCACCACTACAGGGAAATGAGCAGTTCTTC.

This chain joins TRBV7-9 and TRBJ2-1, with 9 bases that match TRBD2. The V segment lost 7 bases and the J segment 9 bases; nucleotides outside the gene matches: 19. Germline lookup yields CDR1 SEHNR and CDR2 FQNEAQ (reference sequence). The CDR3 totals 17 residues. CDR3 coding DNA: TGTGCCAGCAACCCTGGAGGAGTAGCGGGAGAGCGAGGTGAGCAGTTCTTC. Residues: CASNPGGVAGERGEQFF.

This sequence joins TRBV7-2 and TRBJ2-5; perhaps TRBD2 as D (6 bases). V lost 6 bases, J lost 4 bases, and 18 bases lay in between. The CDR3 is 15 amino acids. Germline CDR1 reads SGHTA; CDR2 reads FQGNSA. CDR3 residues: CASRDQRLGGETQYF. The DNA of the CDR3 is TGTGCCAGCAGGGATCAACGACTAGGTGGAGAGACCCAGTACTTC.

The chain couples TRBV19 to TRBJ2-1, with a possible D match to TRBD2 (6 bases). Germline V gene sequence: CDR1 LNHDA, CDR2 SQIVND (reference sequence). V was cut by 10 bases and J by 6 bases, with 16 bases left in between. This CDR3 spans 13 amino acids. The CDR3 coding sequence is TGTGCCACCCGGACTATTTGGGCCAATGAGCAGTTCTTC. It is translated as CATRTIWANEQFF.

CDR3 bases: TGCGCCAGCAGTGAGCTAGCGGGAGGTGGGGAGCAGTTCTTC. As protein: CASSELAGGGEQFF. The rearrangement uses TRBV10-1 and TRBJ2-1; TRBD2 matches at 11 bases. CDR3 length: 14 residues. The germline V gene has CDR1 WNHNN and CDR2 SYGVQD (reference sequence). Trimming removed 2 bases from V and 10 bases from J; junction bases left unmatched: 4.

The chain joins TRBV28 to TRBJ1-1; D is unresolved. Per germline, CDR1 MDHEN and CDR2 SYDVKM. V lost 2 bases and J lost 6, with 13 bases in between. The CDR3 consists of 14 residues. This CDR3 reads CASSLPKLKPEAFF. The DNA of the CDR3 is TGTGCCAGCAGTTTACCCAAATTAAAGCCTGAAGCTTTCTTT.